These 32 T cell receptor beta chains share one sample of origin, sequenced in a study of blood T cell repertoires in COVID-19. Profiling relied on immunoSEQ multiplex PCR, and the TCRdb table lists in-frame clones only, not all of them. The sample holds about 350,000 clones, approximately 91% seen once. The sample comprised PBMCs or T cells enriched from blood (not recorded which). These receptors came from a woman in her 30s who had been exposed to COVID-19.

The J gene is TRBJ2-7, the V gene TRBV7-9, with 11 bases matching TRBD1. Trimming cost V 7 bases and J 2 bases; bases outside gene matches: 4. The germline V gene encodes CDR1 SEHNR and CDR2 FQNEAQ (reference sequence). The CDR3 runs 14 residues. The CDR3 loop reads CASTGDRGAYEQYF. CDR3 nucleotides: TGTGCCAGCACCGGGGACAGGGGGGCCTACGAGCAGTACTTC.

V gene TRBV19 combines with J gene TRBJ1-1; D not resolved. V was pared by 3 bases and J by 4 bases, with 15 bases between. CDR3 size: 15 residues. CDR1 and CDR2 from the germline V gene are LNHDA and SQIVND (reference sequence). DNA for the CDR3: TGTGCCAGTAGTATTTTCGGTACCCGAGGCACTGAAGCTTTCTTT. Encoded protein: CASSIFGTRGTEAFF.

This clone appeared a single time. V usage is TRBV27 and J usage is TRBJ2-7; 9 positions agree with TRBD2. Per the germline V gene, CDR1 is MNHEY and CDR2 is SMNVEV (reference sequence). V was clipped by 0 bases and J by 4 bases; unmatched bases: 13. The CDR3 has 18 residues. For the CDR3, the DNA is TGTGCCAGCAGTTTATCAGGGGTAGCGGGAGTTATGTTGTACGAGCAGTACTTC. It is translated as CASSLSGVAGVMLYEQYF.

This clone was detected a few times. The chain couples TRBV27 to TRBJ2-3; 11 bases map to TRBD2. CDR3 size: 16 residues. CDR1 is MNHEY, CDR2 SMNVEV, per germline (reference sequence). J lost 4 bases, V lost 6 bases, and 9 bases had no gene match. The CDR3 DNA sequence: TGTGCCAGCAGCCTAAGACTAGCGGGAAGGGCAGATACGCAGTATTTT. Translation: CASSLRLAGRADTQYF.

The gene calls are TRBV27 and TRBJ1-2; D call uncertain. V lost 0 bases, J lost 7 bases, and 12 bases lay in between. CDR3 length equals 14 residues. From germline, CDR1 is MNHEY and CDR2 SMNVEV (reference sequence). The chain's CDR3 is CASSLSRGVGGYTF. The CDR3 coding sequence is TGTGCCAGCAGTTTATCTCGGGGAGTGGGTGGCTACACCTTC.

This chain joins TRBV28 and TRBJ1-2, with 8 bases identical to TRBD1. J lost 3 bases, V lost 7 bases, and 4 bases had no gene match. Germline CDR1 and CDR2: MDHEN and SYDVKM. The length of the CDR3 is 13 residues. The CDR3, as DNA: TGTGCCAGCACGGACAGGGCTTACTATGGCTACACCTTC. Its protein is CASTDRAYYGYTF.

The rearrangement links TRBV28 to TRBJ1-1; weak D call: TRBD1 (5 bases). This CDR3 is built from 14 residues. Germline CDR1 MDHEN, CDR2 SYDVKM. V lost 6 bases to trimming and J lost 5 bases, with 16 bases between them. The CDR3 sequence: CASSTIGGRTEAFF. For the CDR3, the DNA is TGTGCCAGCAGCACTATCGGGGGAAGGACTGAAGCTTTCTTT.

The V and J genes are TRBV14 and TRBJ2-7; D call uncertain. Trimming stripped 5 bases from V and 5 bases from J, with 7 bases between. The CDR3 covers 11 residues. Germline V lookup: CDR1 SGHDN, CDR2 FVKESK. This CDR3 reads CASSSKNEQYF. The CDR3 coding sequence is TGTGCCAGCAGCTCCAAAAACGAGCAGTACTTC.

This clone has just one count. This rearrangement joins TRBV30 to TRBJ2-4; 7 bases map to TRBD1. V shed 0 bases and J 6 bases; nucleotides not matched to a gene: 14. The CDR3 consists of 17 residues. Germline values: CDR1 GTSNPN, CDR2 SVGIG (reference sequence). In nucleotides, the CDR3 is TGTGCCTGGAGTGTAAGGAGGACAGGACAACTGTTAAACATTCAGTACTTC. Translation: CAWSVRRTGQLLNIQYF.

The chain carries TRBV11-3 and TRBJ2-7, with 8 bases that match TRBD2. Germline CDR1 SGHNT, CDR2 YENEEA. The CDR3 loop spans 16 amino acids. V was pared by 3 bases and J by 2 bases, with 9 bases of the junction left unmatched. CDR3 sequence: CASSLTSAHRPYEQYF. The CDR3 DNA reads TGTGCCAGCAGCTTGACTAGCGCCCACCGCCCCTACGAGCAGTACTTC.

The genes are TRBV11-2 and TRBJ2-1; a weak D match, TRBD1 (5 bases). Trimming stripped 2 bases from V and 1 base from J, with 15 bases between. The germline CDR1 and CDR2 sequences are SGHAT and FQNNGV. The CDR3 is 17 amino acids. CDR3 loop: CASSLFEQGDSYNEQFF. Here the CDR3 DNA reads TGTGCCAGCAGCTTATTCGAGCAGGGTGATTCCTACAATGAGCAGTTCTTC.

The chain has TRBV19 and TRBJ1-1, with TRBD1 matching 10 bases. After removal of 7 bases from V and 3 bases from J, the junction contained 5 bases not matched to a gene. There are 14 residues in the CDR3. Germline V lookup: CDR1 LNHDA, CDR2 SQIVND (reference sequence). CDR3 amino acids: CASIVDRGYTEAFF. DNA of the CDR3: TGTGCCAGTATCGTGGACAGGGGGTACACTGAAGCTTTCTTT.

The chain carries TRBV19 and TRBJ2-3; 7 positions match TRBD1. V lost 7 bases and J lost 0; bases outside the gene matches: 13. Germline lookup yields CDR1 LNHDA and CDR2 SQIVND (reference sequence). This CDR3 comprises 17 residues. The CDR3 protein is CASNPFKTGDSTDTQYF. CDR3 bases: TGTGCCAGTAACCCTTTCAAAACAGGGGACAGCACAGATACGCAGTATTTT.

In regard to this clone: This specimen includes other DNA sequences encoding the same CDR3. The CDR3 nucleotides read TGTGCCAGCAGTTTCCCAGGGGATCAGCCCCAGCATTTT. Translating it yields CASSFPGDQPQHF. The rearrangement links TRBV28 to TRBJ1-5, with D perhaps matching TRBD1 (6 bases). The V end was cut by 3 bases, the J end by 5 bases, with 8 bases between. This CDR3 is 13 amino acids long. Germline CDR1 reads MDHEN; CDR2 reads SYDVKM.

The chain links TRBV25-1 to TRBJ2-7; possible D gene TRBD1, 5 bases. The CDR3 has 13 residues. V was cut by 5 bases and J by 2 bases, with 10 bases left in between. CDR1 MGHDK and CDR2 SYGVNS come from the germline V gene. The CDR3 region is CASSFQGAYEQYF. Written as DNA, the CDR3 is TGTGCCAGCAGTTTTCAGGGCGCCTACGAGCAGTACTTC.

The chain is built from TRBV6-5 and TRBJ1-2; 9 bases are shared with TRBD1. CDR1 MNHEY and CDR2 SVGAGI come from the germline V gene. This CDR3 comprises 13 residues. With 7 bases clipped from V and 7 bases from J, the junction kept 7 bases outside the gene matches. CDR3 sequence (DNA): TGTGCCAGCATGGGACAGGGAGAAAGTGGCTACACCTTC. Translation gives CASMGQGESGYTF.

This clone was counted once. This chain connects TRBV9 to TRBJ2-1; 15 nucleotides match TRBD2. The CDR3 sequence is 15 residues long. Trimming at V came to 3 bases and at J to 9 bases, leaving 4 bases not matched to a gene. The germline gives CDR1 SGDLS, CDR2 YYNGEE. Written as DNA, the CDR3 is TGTGCCAGCAGCGCCAGGACTAGCGGGAGGGCTGAGCAGTTCTTC. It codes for CASSARTSGRAEQFF.

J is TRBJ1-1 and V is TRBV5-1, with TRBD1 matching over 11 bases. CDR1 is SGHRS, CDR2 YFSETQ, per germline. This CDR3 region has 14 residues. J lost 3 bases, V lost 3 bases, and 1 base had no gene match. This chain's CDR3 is CASSSDRGHTEAFF. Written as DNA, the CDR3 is TGCGCCAGCAGCTCGGACAGGGGGCACACTGAAGCTTTCTTT.

This chain's CDR3 is CASSLQTGYGYTF. The CDR3 nucleotides read TGTGCCAGCAGTTTACAGACAGGTTACGGCTACACCTTC. The chain links TRBV28 to TRBJ1-2; D is possibly TRBD1 (6 bases). CDR1 is MDHEN, CDR2 SYDVKM, per germline. V was clipped by 2 bases and J by 8 bases, with 12 bases between them. This CDR3 has 13 amino acids.

In DNA form, the CDR3 reads TGTGCCAGCAGGGCGGGACAGAATTTCTATGGCTACACCTTC. It translates to CASRAGQNFYGYTF. The chain uses TRBV2 and TRBJ1-2, with 7 bases fitting TRBD1. The CDR3 is made up of 14 amino acids. The V gene end was trimmed by 6 bases and the J gene end by 4 bases; junction bases not matched to a gene: 8. CDR1 is SNHLY, CDR2 FYNNEI, per germline. Using reference TRBV2 and TRBJ1-2 for the parts outside the CDR3, the full variable domain is EPEVTQTPSHQVTQMGQEVILRCVPISNHLYFYWYRQILGQKVEFLVSFYNNEISEKSEIFDDQFSVERPDGSNFTLKIRSTKLEDSAMYFCASRAGQNFYGYTFGSGTRLTVV.

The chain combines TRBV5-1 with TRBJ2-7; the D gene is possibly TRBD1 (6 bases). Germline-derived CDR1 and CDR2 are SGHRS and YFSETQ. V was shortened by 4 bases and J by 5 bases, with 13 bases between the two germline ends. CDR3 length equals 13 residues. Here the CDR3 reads CASSHPNRDEQYF. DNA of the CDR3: TGCGCCAGCAGCCACCCCAACAGGGACGAGCAGTACTTC.

The CDR3 is CASSEAVGGEQYF. CDR3 bases: TGTGCCAGCAGTGAAGCTGTGGGGGGCGAGCAGTACTTC. The chain has TRBV2 and TRBJ2-7; D is perhaps TRBD2 (6 bases). From germline, CDR1 is SNHLY and CDR2 FYNNEI. V was shortened by 0 bases and J by 6 bases, with 9 bases between the two germline ends. CDR3 length: 13 amino acids.

In DNA, the CDR3 is TGCAGCGTTAATGGACTAGCGGGAGAAGGAGAGACCCAGTACTTC. It translates to CSVNGLAGEGETQYF. The rearrangement uses TRBV29-1 and TRBJ2-5; 13 bases are a match to TRBD2. The V gene's germline CDR1 is SQVTM and CDR2 ANQGSEA. The CDR3 has 15 residues. Germline trimming cut 5 bases from V and 4 bases from J; bases unmatched to any gene: 7.

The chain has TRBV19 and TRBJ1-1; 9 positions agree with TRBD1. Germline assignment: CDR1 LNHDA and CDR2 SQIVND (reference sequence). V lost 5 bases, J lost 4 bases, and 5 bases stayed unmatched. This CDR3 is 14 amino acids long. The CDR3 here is CASSPWTGATEAFF. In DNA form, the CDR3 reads TGTGCCAGTAGTCCATGGACAGGGGCCACTGAAGCTTTCTTT.

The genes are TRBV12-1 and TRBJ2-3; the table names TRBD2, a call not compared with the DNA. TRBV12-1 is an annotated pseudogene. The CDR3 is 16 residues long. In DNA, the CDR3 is TGTGCCAGCAGCTTTTGGCTAGCGGGTTCATCGGATACGCAGTATTTT. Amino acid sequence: CASSFWLAGSSDTQYF.

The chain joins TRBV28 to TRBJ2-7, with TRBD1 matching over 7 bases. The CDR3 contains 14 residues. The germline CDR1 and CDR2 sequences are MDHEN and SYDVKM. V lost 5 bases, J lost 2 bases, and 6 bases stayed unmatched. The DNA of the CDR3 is TGTGCCAGCAGTATACAGGGGACAACCTACGAGCAGTACTTC. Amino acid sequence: CASSIQGTTYEQYF.

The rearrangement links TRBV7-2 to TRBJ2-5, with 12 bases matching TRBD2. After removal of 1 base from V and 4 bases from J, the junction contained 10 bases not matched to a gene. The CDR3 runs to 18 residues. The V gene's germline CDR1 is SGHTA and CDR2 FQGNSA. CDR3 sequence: CASSLVGGLAGPRETQYF. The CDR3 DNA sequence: TGTGCCAGCAGCTTAGTGGGGGGACTAGCGGGCCCTAGAGAGACCCAGTACTTC.

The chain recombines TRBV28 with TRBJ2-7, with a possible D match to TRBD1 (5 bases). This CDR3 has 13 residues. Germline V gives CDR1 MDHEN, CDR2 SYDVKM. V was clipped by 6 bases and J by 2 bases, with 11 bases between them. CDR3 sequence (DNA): TGTGCCAGCAGCCAGGGTTCCCCCTACGAGCAGTACTTC. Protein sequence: CASSQGSPYEQYF.

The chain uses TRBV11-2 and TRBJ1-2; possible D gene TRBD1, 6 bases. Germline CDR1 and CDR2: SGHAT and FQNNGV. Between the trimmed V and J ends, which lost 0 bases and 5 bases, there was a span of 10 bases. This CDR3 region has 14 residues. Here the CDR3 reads CASSLDRGGYGYTF. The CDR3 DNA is TGTGCCAGCAGCTTAGATAGGGGGGGGTATGGCTACACCTTC.

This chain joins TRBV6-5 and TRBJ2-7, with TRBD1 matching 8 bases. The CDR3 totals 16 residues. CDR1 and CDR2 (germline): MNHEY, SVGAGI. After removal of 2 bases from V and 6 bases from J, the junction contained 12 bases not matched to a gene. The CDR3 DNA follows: TGTGCCAGCAGTTACGCTATGACAGGGGCGTCCCTCGAGCAGTACTTC. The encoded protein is CASSYAMTGASLEQYF.

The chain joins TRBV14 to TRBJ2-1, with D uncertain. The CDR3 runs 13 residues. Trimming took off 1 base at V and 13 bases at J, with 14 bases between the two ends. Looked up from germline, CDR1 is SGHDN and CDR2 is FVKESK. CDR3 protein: CASSQAMVEVQFF. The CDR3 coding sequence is TGTGCCAGCAGCCAAGCAATGGTAGAGGTTCAGTTCTTC.

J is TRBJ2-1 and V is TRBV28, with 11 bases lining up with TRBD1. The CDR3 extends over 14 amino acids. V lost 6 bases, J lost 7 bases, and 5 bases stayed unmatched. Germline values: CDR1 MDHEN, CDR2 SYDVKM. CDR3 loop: CASSWTGGGNEQFF. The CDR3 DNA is TGTGCCAGCAGCTGGACAGGGGGCGGTAATGAGCAGTTCTTC.